This TCR beta chain derives from a study of T and B cells in COVID-19 patients. Study at large: Active-infection patients were older, median around 62 years, than recovered patients, median about 34 years.

The V and J ends lost 6 bases and 9 bases respectively, with 18 bases between them. This CDR3 contains 14 residues. Study findings and constraints: Patients with COVID-19 reportedly showed strongly skewed T cell receptor beta variable and joining gene usage. Of 2,331 TCR clusters found only in the recovered cohort, more than 30 had low generation probability.

BIOMED2 TRB-A/B primer pools were used in multiplex TRB PCR. Using its own MiXCR run on the multiplex PCR reads, TCRdb lists one record per CDR3 protein. The profile shows some 1,000 distinct CDR3 sequences, over 25% of them singletons. Judged by abundance, this clonotype is medium-sized. Antigen: not known. From blood, roughly 220-550 ng of genomic DNA served as TRB template. This TCR derives from a human donor with active COVID-19. Sequencing was done on a sample of blood. The chain carries TRBV12-3 or TRBV12-4 and TRBJ2-1, with a weak D call TRBD2 (5 bases). The CDR3 sequence: CASRTGIYEGEQFF. The CDR3 bases are TGTGCCAGCAGAACCGGGATATACGAAGGTGAGCAGTTCTTC.